This TCR beta chain was obtained from a study of Graves' ophthalmopathy and Graves' hyperthyroidism. This clonotype was seen only a few times. The target antigen is unknown. Study-wide results and limits: Ophthalmopathy progression was predicted with roughly 68% sensitivity and approximately 79% specificity.

CDR1 MNHEY and CDR2 SVGAGI come from the germline V gene. V lost 2 bases, J lost 7 bases, and 9 bases stayed unmatched. This CDR3 is 15 amino acids long. For repertoire sequencing, the TCR beta CDR3 regions were amplified from RNA transcripts. First-round RT-PCR used HTBI primers; second-round multiplex PCR followed. A single record per CDR3 protein comes from TCRdb applying MiXCR to the multiplex PCR reads. The top ten hold more than 9.5% of the sample, which has over a million distinct CDR3 sequences, roughly two fifths seen once. The sample comprised peripheral blood or thyroid tissue (not recorded which). V is TRBV6-5 and J is TRBJ2-7; TRBD1 matches at 9 bases. The clonotype comes from an adult man with Graves' hyperthyroidism. The CDR3 nucleotides read TGTGCCAGCAGTTACGTTGACAGGGGGACGCGAGAGCAGTACTTC. Protein: CASSYVDRGTREQYF.